This is a list of T cell receptor beta chains from one sample in a study of cytomegalovirus exposure and HLA in healthy donors. Using immunoSEQ multiplex PCR, the repertoire was profiled, and TCRdb retains in-frame clones only, with some absent. The sample consists of about 120,000 clones, about 76% of them appearing once. Sequencing was done on a sample of PBMCs. The origin of the receptors is a man between 60 and 70 years old in good health and CMV-seropositive. The CDR3 runs from the conserved cysteine through the conserved F or W. A D gene is named only where the DNA matches it firmly. Part of the rows lack a size; the others show once, few, many or a class for expanded clones.

v_call: TRBV20-1; clone_size: NA; d_call: NA; j_call: TRBJ1-2; cdr3_aa: CSANRESGYTF; cdr3_nt: TGCAGTGCTAACAGGGAAAGTGGCTACACCTTC
v_call: TRBV5-6; clone_size: NA; d_call: TRBD1; j_call: TRBJ2-4; cdr3_aa: CASGRQGAGNSQYF; cdr3_nt: TGTGCCAGCGGAAGACAGGGGGCAGGAAACAGTCAGTACTTC
v_call: TRBV6-6; clone_size: NA; d_call: NA; j_call: TRBJ2-1; cdr3_aa: CASSSSGEGGNEQFF; cdr3_nt: TGTGCCAGCAGTTCCTCAGGGGAAGGGGGCAATGAGCAGTTCTTC
v_call: TRBV12-5; clone_size: NA; d_call: NA; j_call: TRBJ2-7; cdr3_aa: CASGLVRGGISYEQYF; cdr3_nt: TGTGCTAGTGGTTTGGTACGAGGAGGGATCTCCTACGAGCAGTACTTC
v_call: TRBV5-4; clone_size: NA; d_call: NA; j_call: TRBJ1-1; cdr3_aa: CASSPILSQVNTEAFF; cdr3_nt: TGTGCCAGCAGCCCTATCCTTTCACAGGTGAACACTGAAGCTTTCTTT
v_call: TRBV28; clone_size: once; d_call: TRBD2; j_call: TRBJ2-3; cdr3_aa: CASSPGSGTSGMFTDTQYF; cdr3_nt: TGTGCCAGCAGTCCGGGATCCGGGACTAGCGGGATGTTCACAGATACGCAGTATTTT
v_call: TRBV10-3; clone_size: once; d_call: TRBD1; j_call: TRBJ1-1; cdr3_aa: CAISESQGVSEAFF; cdr3_nt: TGTGCCATCAGTGAGTCCCAGGGGGTATCTGAAGCTTTCTTT
v_call: TRBV30; clone_size: NA; d_call: NA; j_call: TRBJ2-3; cdr3_aa: CAWSVMGGSTDTQYF; cdr3_nt: TGTGCCTGGAGTGTCATGGGGGGATCCACAGATACGCAGTATTTT
v_call: TRBV6-1; clone_size: NA; d_call: TRBD1; j_call: TRBJ1-2; cdr3_aa: CASRPQGDYGYTF; cdr3_nt: TGTGCCAGCAGGCCCCAGGGGGACTATGGCTACACCTTC
v_call: TRBV29-1; clone_size: NA; d_call: NA; j_call: TRBJ2-7; cdr3_aa: CSVEDPPGSYEQYF; cdr3_nt: TGCAGCGTTGAAGACCCCCCGGGCTCCTACGAGCAGTACTTC
v_call: TRBV9; clone_size: NA; d_call: TRBD1; j_call: TRBJ1-1; cdr3_aa: CASSAGGSEAFF; cdr3_nt: TGTGCCAGCAGCGCAGGGGGCAGTGAAGCTTTCTTT
v_call: TRBV30; clone_size: once; d_call: TRBD1; j_call: TRBJ1-1; cdr3_aa: CAWSDRGTEAFF; cdr3_nt: TGTGCCTGGAGCGACAGGGGCACTGAAGCTTTCTTT
v_call: TRBV5-1; clone_size: NA; d_call: TRBD1; j_call: TRBJ1-1; cdr3_aa: CASSSRTGSTEAFF; cdr3_nt: TGCGCCAGCAGTTCTCGGACAGGGTCCACTGAAGCTTTCTTT
v_call: TRBV5-1; clone_size: NA; d_call: NA; j_call: TRBJ2-5; cdr3_aa: CASGRVPQETQYF; cdr3_nt: TGCGCCAGCGGGCGGGTGCCACAAGAGACCCAGTACTTC
v_call: TRBV18; clone_size: NA; d_call: NA; j_call: TRBJ1-1; cdr3_aa: CASSPNPPGVNTEAFF; cdr3_nt: TGTGCCAGCTCACCTAATCCCCCGGGAGTAAACACTGAAGCTTTCTTT
v_call: TRBV2; clone_size: NA; d_call: TRBD2; j_call: TRBJ2-1; cdr3_aa: CASSERLAGPIGQFF; cdr3_nt: TGTGCCAGCAGTGAAAGACTAGCGGGGCCCATCGGGCAGTTCTTC
v_call: TRBV19; clone_size: NA; d_call: TRBD1; j_call: TRBJ1-1; cdr3_aa: CASSSLQGANTEAFF; cdr3_nt: TGTGCCAGTAGTTCCTTACAGGGGGCGAACACTGAAGCTTTCTTT
v_call: TRBV4-2; clone_size: NA; d_call: NA; j_call: TRBJ1-6; cdr3_aa: CASSQARTEDNSPLHF; cdr3_nt: TGTGCCAGCAGCCAAGCCCGGACAGAGGATAATTCACCCCTCCACTTT
v_call: TRBV5-1; clone_size: NA; d_call: TRBD1; j_call: TRBJ2-7; cdr3_aa: CASSSTGNDYEQYF; cdr3_nt: TGCGCCAGCAGCTCGACAGGGAATGACTACGAGCAGTACTTC
v_call: TRBV5-1; clone_size: NA; d_call: NA; j_call: TRBJ1-2; cdr3_aa: CASSFDGGGGYTF; cdr3_nt: TGCGCCAGCAGCTTTGACGGCGGGGGAGGCTACACCTTC
v_call: TRBV7-2; clone_size: NA; d_call: NA; j_call: TRBJ2-2; cdr3_aa: CASRTQGTDTGELFF; cdr3_nt: TGTGCCAGCAGAACACAGGGTACGGACACCGGGGAGCTGTTTTTT
v_call: TRBV6-6; clone_size: NA; d_call: NA; j_call: TRBJ2-7; cdr3_aa: CASSYSNTQFYEQYF; cdr3_nt: TGTGCCAGCAGTTACTCGAACACCCAATTCTACGAGCAGTACTTC
v_call: TRBV6-5; clone_size: NA; d_call: NA; j_call: TRBJ2-7; cdr3_aa: CASSYAGYEQYF; cdr3_nt: TGTGCCAGCAGTTACGCGGGATACGAGCAGTACTTC
v_call: TRBV4-1; clone_size: NA; d_call: NA; j_call: TRBJ1-4; cdr3_aa: CASSPDGHENEKLFF; cdr3_nt: TGCGCCAGCAGCCCGGACGGACACGAAAATGAAAAACTGTTTTTT
v_call: TRBV5-4; clone_size: few; d_call: NA; j_call: TRBJ2-4; cdr3_aa: CASSPGGGRDNIQYF; cdr3_nt: TGTGCCAGCAGTCCTGGGGGGGGGCGTGATAACATTCAGTACTTC
v_call: TRBV15; clone_size: NA; d_call: NA; j_call: TRBJ1-1; cdr3_aa: CATSRDGTPNTEAFF; cdr3_nt: TGTGCCACCAGCAGAGACGGGACACCGAACACTGAAGCTTTCTTT
v_call: TRBV19; clone_size: NA; d_call: TRBD1; j_call: TRBJ1-2; cdr3_aa: CASSIGGWTGHGYTF; cdr3_nt: TGTGCCAGTAGTATTGGGGGGTGGACAGGCCATGGCTACACCTTC
v_call: TRBV18; clone_size: NA; d_call: TRBD2; j_call: TRBJ2-5; cdr3_aa: CASSPSLAGTETQYF; cdr3_nt: TGTGCCAGCTCACCATCTTTAGCGGGGACGGAGACCCAGTACTTC
v_call: TRBV15; clone_size: NA; d_call: TRBD1; j_call: TRBJ1-1; cdr3_aa: CATSRGGGYDTEAFF; cdr3_nt: TGTGCCACCAGCAGAGGAGGGGGCTATGACACTGAAGCTTTCTTT
v_call: TRBV19; clone_size: NA; d_call: TRBD1; j_call: TRBJ2-2; cdr3_aa: CASRTGTGWTGELFF; cdr3_nt: TGTGCCAGTAGAACCGGGACAGGGTGGACCGGGGAGCTGTTTTTT
v_call: TRBV28; clone_size: NA; d_call: TRBD1; j_call: TRBJ1-6; cdr3_aa: CASSSTPRQGLPYNSPLHF; cdr3_nt: TGTGCCAGCAGCTCTACCCCACGACAGGGTTTACCCTATAATTCACCCCTCCACTTT
v_call: TRBV9; clone_size: once; d_call: NA; j_call: TRBJ1-1; cdr3_aa: CASSPYKNTEAFF; cdr3_nt: TGTGCCAGCAGCCCGTATAAGAACACTGAAGCTTTCTTT
v_call: TRBV15; clone_size: NA; d_call: NA; j_call: TRBJ1-1; cdr3_aa: CATSRDETPNTEAFF; cdr3_nt: TGTGCCACCAGCAGAGACGAGACACCGAACACTGAAGCTTTCTTT
v_call: TRBV7-3; clone_size: NA; d_call: TRBD1; j_call: TRBJ1-1; cdr3_aa: CASSSTGFGTEAFF; cdr3_nt: TGTGCCAGCAGCTCGACAGGGTTCGGCACTGAAGCTTTCTTT
v_call: TRBV5-6; clone_size: NA; d_call: TRBD1; j_call: TRBJ2-7; cdr3_aa: CASSETGFDEQYF; cdr3_nt: TGTGCCAGCAGCGAGACAGGGTTTGACGAGCAGTACTTC
v_call: TRBV6-6; clone_size: NA; d_call: NA; j_call: TRBJ1-5; cdr3_aa: CASSYYQGPSNQPQHF; cdr3_nt: TGTGCCAGCAGTTACTATCAGGGTCCGAGCAATCAGCCCCAGCATTTT
v_call: TRBV5-1; clone_size: once; d_call: NA; j_call: TRBJ2-7; cdr3_aa: CASSFPDKSYEQYF; cdr3_nt: TGCGCCAGCAGCTTCCCAGACAAGTCATACGAGCAGTACTTC
v_call: TRBV4-2; clone_size: few; d_call: NA; j_call: TRBJ1-1; cdr3_aa: CASSQKTEKAFF; cdr3_nt: TGTGCCAGCAGCCAAAAGACGGAGAAAGCTTTCTTT
v_call: TRBV29-1; clone_size: NA; d_call: TRBD2; j_call: TRBJ2-7; cdr3_aa: CSVVRLAGGRDDYEQYF; cdr3_nt: TGCAGCGTTGTCAGACTAGCGGGAGGGCGGGATGATTACGAGCAGTACTTC
v_call: TRBV2; clone_size: few; d_call: TRBD1; j_call: TRBJ1-2; cdr3_aa: CASSQQGASYGYTF; cdr3_nt: TGTGCCAGCAGTCAACAGGGGGCGAGCTATGGCTACACCTTC
v_call: TRBV11-1; clone_size: NA; d_call: NA; j_call: TRBJ2-7; cdr3_aa: CASSLRGNHYEQYF; cdr3_nt: TGTGCCAGCAGCTTAAGGGGGAATCACTACGAGCAGTACTTC
v_call: TRBV4-2; clone_size: NA; d_call: TRBD2; j_call: TRBJ2-5; cdr3_aa: CASSRLQWTSGAQETQYF; cdr3_nt: TGTGCCAGCAGCCGACTCCAATGGACTAGCGGGGCCCAAGAGACCCAGTACTTC
v_call: TRBV5-1; clone_size: NA; d_call: TRBD2; j_call: TRBJ2-1; cdr3_aa: CASSTQSGRADEQFF; cdr3_nt: TGCGCCAGCAGCACCCAGAGCGGGAGGGCCGATGAGCAGTTCTTC
v_call: TRBV6-1; clone_size: NA; d_call: NA; j_call: TRBJ2-7; cdr3_aa: CASSSVGHPNYEQYF; cdr3_nt: TGTGCCAGCAGTTCCGTAGGACATCCCAACTACGAGCAGTACTTC
v_call: TRBV9; clone_size: NA; d_call: TRBD1; j_call: TRBJ1-5; cdr3_aa: CASSVGDRGNQPQHF; cdr3_nt: TGTGCCAGCAGCGTAGGGGACAGGGGCAATCAGCCCCAGCATTTT
v_call: TRBV5-5; clone_size: NA; d_call: TRBD2; j_call: TRBJ2-5; cdr3_aa: CASSLIAGGLETQYF; cdr3_nt: TGTGCCAGCAGCTTAATAGCGGGGGGGCTGGAGACCCAGTACTTC
v_call: TRBV10-2; clone_size: NA; d_call: NA; j_call: TRBJ1-1; cdr3_aa: CASTHDSTKGTEAFF; cdr3_nt: TGCGCCAGCACCCATGACAGTACTAAGGGCACTGAAGCTTTCTTT
v_call: TRBV29-1; clone_size: NA; d_call: TRBD1; j_call: TRBJ1-4; cdr3_aa: CSAATGTGVIGGSEKLFF; cdr3_nt: TGCAGCGCTGCGACCGGGACAGGGGTAATAGGCGGGTCTGAAAAACTGTTTTTT
v_call: TRBV7-9; clone_size: once; d_call: TRBD1; j_call: TRBJ2-7; cdr3_aa: CASSSRQGSYEQYF; cdr3_nt: TGTGCCAGCAGCTCGAGACAGGGCTCCTACGAGCAGTACTTC
v_call: TRBV18; clone_size: NA; d_call: TRBD1; j_call: TRBJ1-2; cdr3_aa: CASSPPQRGTGIGGYTF; cdr3_nt: TGTGCCAGCTCACCACCCCAACGGGGGACAGGGATAGGTGGCTACACCTTC
v_call: TRBV5-1; clone_size: NA; d_call: NA; j_call: TRBJ2-7; cdr3_aa: CASSFPRGYEQYF; cdr3_nt: TGCGCCAGCAGCTTCCCCCGGGGCTACGAGCAGTACTTC
v_call: TRBV10-2; clone_size: NA; d_call: NA; j_call: TRBJ1-5; cdr3_aa: CASSDPHNKDSRNQPQHF; cdr3_nt: TGCGCCAGCAGTGACCCCCACAACAAGGACAGTAGGAATCAGCCCCAGCATTTT
v_call: TRBV7-9; clone_size: NA; d_call: TRBD1; j_call: TRBJ1-1; cdr3_aa: CASSNFRDRGEGTEAFF; cdr3_nt: TGTGCCAGCAGCAACTTCCGGGACAGGGGGGAGGGCACTGAAGCTTTCTTT